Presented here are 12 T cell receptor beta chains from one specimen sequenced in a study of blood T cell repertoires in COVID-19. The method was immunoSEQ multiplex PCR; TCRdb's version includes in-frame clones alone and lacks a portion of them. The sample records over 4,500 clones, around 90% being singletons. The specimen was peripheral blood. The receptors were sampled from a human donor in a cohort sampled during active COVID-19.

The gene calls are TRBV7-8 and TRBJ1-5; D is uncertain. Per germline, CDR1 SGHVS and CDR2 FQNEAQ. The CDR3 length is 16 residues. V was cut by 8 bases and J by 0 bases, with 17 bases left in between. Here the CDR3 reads CASRDGAGFSNQPQHF. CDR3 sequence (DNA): TGTGCCAGCCGGGATGGCGCAGGCTTTAGCAATCAGCCCCAGCATTTT. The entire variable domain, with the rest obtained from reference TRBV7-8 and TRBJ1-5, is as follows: GAGVSQSPRYKVAKRGQDVALRCDPISGHVSLFWYQQALGQGPEFLTYFQNEAQLDKSGLPSDRFFAERPEGSVSTLKIQRTQQEDSAVYLCASRDGAGFSNQPQHFGDGTRLSIL.

The CDR3 bases are TGTGCCAGCAGCCCGGTAATTGGGGGGCGGGCGGGGGATGAGCAGTTCTTC. Translation: CASSPVIGGRAGDEQFF. This chain connects TRBV11-3 to TRBJ2-1, with D possibly TRBD2 on 7 matching bases. Germline CDR1 is SGHNT and CDR2 is YENEEA. The length of the CDR3 is 17 residues. V was cut by 5 bases and J by 8 bases, with 25 bases left in between.

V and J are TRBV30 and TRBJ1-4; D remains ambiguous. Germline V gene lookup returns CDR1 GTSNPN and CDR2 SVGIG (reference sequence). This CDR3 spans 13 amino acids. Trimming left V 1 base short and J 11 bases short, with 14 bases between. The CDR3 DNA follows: TGTGCCTGGAGTGAAAACGTTGGCGGGAAACTGTTTTTT. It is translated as CAWSENVGGKLFF.

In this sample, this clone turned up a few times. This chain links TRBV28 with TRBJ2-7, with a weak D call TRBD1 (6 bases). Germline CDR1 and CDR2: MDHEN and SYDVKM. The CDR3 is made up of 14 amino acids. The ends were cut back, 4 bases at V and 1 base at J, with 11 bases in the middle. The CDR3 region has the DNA TGTGCCAGCAGTTCCGTGGACAGATCCTACGAGCAGTACTTC. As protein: CASSSVDRSYEQYF.

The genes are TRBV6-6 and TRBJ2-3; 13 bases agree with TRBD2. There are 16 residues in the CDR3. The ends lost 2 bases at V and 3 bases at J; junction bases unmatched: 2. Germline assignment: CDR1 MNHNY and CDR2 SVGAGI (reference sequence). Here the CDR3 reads CASSYGLAGETDTQYF. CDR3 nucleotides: TGTGCCAGCAGTTACGGACTAGCGGGAGAGACAGATACGCAGTATTTT.

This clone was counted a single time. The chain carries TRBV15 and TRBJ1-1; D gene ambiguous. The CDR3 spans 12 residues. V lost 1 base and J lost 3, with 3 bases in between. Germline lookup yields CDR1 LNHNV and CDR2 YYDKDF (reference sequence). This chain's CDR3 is CATSRADTEAFF. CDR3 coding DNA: TGTGCCACCAGCAGAGCAGACACTGAAGCTTTCTTT.

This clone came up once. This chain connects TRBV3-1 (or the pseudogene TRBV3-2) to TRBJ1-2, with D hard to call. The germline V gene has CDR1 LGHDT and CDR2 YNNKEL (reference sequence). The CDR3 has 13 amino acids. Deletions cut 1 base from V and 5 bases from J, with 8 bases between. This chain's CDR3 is CASSQAWLYGYTF. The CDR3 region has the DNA TGTGCCAGCAGCCAAGCGTGGCTTTATGGCTACACCTTC.

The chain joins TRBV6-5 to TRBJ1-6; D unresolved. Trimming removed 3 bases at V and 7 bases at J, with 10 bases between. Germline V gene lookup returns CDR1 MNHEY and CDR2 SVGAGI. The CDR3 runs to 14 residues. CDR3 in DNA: TGTGCCAGCAGTTATGGGCCCCCGAATTCACCCCTCCACTTT. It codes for CASSYGPPNSPLHF.

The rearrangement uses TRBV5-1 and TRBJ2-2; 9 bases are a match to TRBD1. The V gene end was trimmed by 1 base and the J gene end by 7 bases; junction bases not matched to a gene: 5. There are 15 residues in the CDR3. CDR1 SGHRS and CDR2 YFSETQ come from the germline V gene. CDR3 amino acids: CASSLPGQGVGELFF. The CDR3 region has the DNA TGCGCCAGCAGCTTGCCGGGACAGGGTGTCGGGGAGCTGTTTTTT.

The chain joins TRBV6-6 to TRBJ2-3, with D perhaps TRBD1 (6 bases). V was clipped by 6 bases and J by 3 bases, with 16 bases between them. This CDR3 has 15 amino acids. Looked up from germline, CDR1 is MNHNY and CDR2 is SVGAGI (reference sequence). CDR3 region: CASRLQGDGTDTQYF. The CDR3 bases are TGTGCCAGCAGGCTACAGGGTGACGGTACAGATACGCAGTATTTT.

The CDR3 loop is CASSAEAFNSPLHF. The CDR3 DNA reads as TGTGCCAGCAGTGCCGAGGCATTCAATTCACCCCTCCACTTT. The chain is built from TRBV6-2 or TRBV6-3 and TRBJ1-6; D remains ambiguous. The CDR3 is 14 residues long. V gave up 5 bases and J gave up 7 bases, with 12 bases separating them. CDR1 MNHEY and CDR2 SVGEGT come from the germline V gene.

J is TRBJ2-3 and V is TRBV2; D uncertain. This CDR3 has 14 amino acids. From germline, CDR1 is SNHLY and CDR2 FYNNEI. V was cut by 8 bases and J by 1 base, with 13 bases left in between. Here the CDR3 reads CASGPGLGTDTQYF. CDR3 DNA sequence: TGTGCCAGCGGCCCTGGTCTGGGCACAGATACGCAGTATTTT.